Listed below are T cell receptor beta chains from one sample, sequenced in a study of blood T cell repertoires in COVID-19. The assay was immunoSEQ multiplex PCR, and TCRdb's table has in-frame clones only and misses some. In the table there are about 22,000 clones, roughly 83% of which are singletons. The sample was peripheral blood. All receptors derive from a man older than 75 with active or convalescent COVID-19. The CDR3 runs from the conserved cysteine through the conserved F or W. D genes are given only for firm matches. Clone size is shown for a subset of rows, as once, few, many or a class of expanded clone.

>NA|TRBJ1-2|TRBV6-1|NA
TGTGCCAGCAGTGATTTCGGGGGACGTGATGACGGCTACACCTTC
CASSDFGGRDDGYTF
>NA|TRBJ1-1|TRBV7-9|once
TGTGCCAGCAGCCTAGACTACCGCACTCTTGAAGCTTTCTTT
CASSLDYRTLEAFF
>NA|TRBJ2-3|TRBV5-1|NA
TGCGCCAGCAGCTTGCGGCCTCATCAAAGGGGCCCAGATACGCAGTATTTT
CASSLRPHQRGPDTQYF
>NA|TRBJ1-2|TRBV15|NA
TGTGCCACCAGCAGAGATGATGCGGGGTCGGGTGGCTACACCTTC
CATSRDDAGSGGYTF
>TRBD1|TRBJ1-2|TRBV18|NA
TGTGCCAGCTCACCCGGACAGGGTGGCGACTATGGCTACACCTTC
CASSPGQGGDYGYTF
>TRBD1|TRBJ1-1|TRBV10-2|NA
TGCGCCAGCAGCGACAGGGGGCGCGTCACTGAAGCTTTCTTT
CASSDRGRVTEAFF
>NA|TRBJ1-5|TRBV4-2|NA
TGTGCCAGCAGCCAAGATTGGCTGGGCGGCAATCAGCCCCAGCATTTT
CASSQDWLGGNQPQHF
>NA|TRBJ2-7|TRBV7-8|NA
TGTGCCAGCAGCCCCGGGAGGGGGCGGTACGAGCAGTACTTC
CASSPGRGRYEQYF
>TRBD2|TRBJ2-1|TRBV5-1|NA
TGCGCCAGCAGCTTCCGCGGGAGGGCCATCCATGAGCAGTTCTTC
CASSFRGRAIHEQFF
>NA|TRBJ2-5|TRBV20-1|NA
TGCAGTGCTAGAAGCCGGGAGACCCAGTACTTC
CSARSRETQYF
>TRBD1|TRBJ1-4|TRBV2|NA
TGTGCCAGCAGGGCACCGGGACAGGCGTCTATTAAACTGTTTTTT
CASRAPGQASIKLFF
>NA|TRBJ2-5|TRBV11-1|NA
TGTGCCAGCAGCGACCCCGGGAGAAGCCGGGAGACCCAGTACTTC
CASSDPGRSRETQYF
>NA|TRBJ1-1|TRBV16|NA
TGTGCCAGCAGCCAATTAGGCGCGACTGCGGAAGCTTTCTTT
CASSQLGATAEAFF
>TRBD1|TRBJ2-3|TRBV6-5|NA
TGTGCCAGCAGCGGGGACAGCTGGTTAACAGATACGCAGTATTTT
CASSGDSWLTDTQYF
>NA|TRBJ2-3|TRBV13|NA
TGTGCCAGCAGCTTCTATCGCACAGATACGCAGTATTTT
CASSFYRTDTQYF
>NA|TRBJ2-2|TRBV7-3|few
TGTGCCAGCAGCCAAGGACATCGAGGCGGGGAGCTGTTTTTT
CASSQGHRGGELFF
>TRBD1|TRBJ1-2|TRBV18|NA
TGTGCCAGCTCATCCGGGACAGGAGTAAAGGGCTACACCTTC
CASSSGTGVKGYTF
>NA|TRBJ2-3|TRBV2|NA
TGTGCCAGCAGTCGATCTCTAGGTACAGATACGCAGTATTTT
CASSRSLGTDTQYF
>TRBD1|TRBJ1-2|TRBV27|NA
TGTGCCAGCAGTTTACGGGACAGGGGAGGTGGCTACACCTTC
CASSLRDRGGGYTF
>TRBD1|TRBJ1-1|TRBV2|NA
TGTGCCAGCAGTGAGGGACAGGGGATTAGGGCTGAAGCTTTCTTT
CASSEGQGIRAEAFF
>NA|TRBJ1-1|TRBV10-3|NA
TGTGCCATCCAACAGGGAAAGGGAACTGAAGCTTTCTTT
CAIQQGKGTEAFF
>NA|TRBJ2-3|TRBV7-3|NA
TGTGCCAGCAGCTTAACGGCGGGTACAGATACGCAGTATTTT
CASSLTAGTDTQYF
>NA|TRBJ1-4|TRBV7-9|once
TGTGCCAGCAACCCCCGGGTCAAGGCTAATGAAAAACTGTTTTTT
CASNPRVKANEKLFF
>TRBD2|TRBJ2-7|TRBV18|NA
TGTGCCAGCTCACCTGCTTTTAGTACTAGCGGGGCCTCCTACGAGCAGTACTTC
CASSPAFSTSGASYEQYF
>TRBD2|TRBJ2-2|TRBV5-4|NA
TGTGCCAGCAGCAGGACTAGCGGGATAACTAACACCGGGGAGCTGTTTTTT
CASSRTSGITNTGELFF
>NA|TRBJ2-1|TRBV19|NA
TGTGCCAGTAGTATGACTGCGGGGGCCGCCTACAATGAGCAGTTCTTC
CASSMTAGAAYNEQFF
>TRBD1|TRBJ1-2|TRBV5-1|once
TGCGCCAGCAGAAGGGACAGGGTCTATGGCTACACCTTC
CASRRDRVYGYTF
>TRBD2|TRBJ2-1|TRBV7-9|NA
TGTGCCAGCAGCCTCGGGCTAGCGGGGCGAAATGAGCAGTTCTTC
CASSLGLAGRNEQFF
>TRBD1|TRBJ2-7|TRBV6-5|NA
TGTGCCAGCAGTTATCGACAGGGTGTGAACGAGCAGTACTTC
CASSYRQGVNEQYF
>TRBD1|TRBJ1-4|TRBV23-1|NA
TGCGCCAGCAGATCCGGGACAGGTTATGAAAAACTGTTTTTT
CASRSGTGYEKLFF
>NA|TRBJ1-1|TRBV2|NA
TGTGCCAGAACCACCCGGGGGGGACTGAACACTGAAGCTTTCTTT
CARTTRGGLNTEAFF
>NA|TRBJ2-7|TRBV28|NA
TGTGCCAGCAGTTTCCCCACCTACGAGCAGTACTTC
CASSFPTYEQYF
>NA|TRBJ2-1|TRBV6-6|NA
TGTGCCAGCAGTTACTCGGCTAGTTTAGGCAATGAGCAGTTCTTC
CASSYSASLGNEQFF
>NA|TRBJ1-2|TRBV7-2|NA
TGTGCCAGCAGCCCGGTTGGAGCAGCTAACTATGGCTACACCTTC
CASSPVGAANYGYTF
>NA|TRBJ2-7|TRBV28|NA
TGTGCCAGCAGCGAGTTGGGGGGGGCTCGCTACGAGCAGTACTTC
CASSELGGARYEQYF
>NA|TRBJ1-1|TRBV10-3|NA
TGTGCCGCCTCGGGAGGCATGAACACTGAAGCTTTCTTT
CAASGGMNTEAFF
>NA|TRBJ2-7|TRBV5-1|NA
TGCGCCAGCAGCTCTTCCAGGGGGGCTGCCTACGAGCAGTACTTC
CASSSSRGAAYEQYF
>TRBD1|TRBJ1-4|TRBV3-1/TRBV3-2|once
TGTGCCAGCAGCCAGAGACAGGGCGGTGAAAAACTGTTTTTT
CASSQRQGGEKLFF
>TRBD1|TRBJ1-2|TRBV10-1|few
TGCGCCAGCAGTGAGTCTATAGAGGGACAGGTTTGGGCTAACTATGGCTACACCTTC
CASSESIEGQVWANYGYTF